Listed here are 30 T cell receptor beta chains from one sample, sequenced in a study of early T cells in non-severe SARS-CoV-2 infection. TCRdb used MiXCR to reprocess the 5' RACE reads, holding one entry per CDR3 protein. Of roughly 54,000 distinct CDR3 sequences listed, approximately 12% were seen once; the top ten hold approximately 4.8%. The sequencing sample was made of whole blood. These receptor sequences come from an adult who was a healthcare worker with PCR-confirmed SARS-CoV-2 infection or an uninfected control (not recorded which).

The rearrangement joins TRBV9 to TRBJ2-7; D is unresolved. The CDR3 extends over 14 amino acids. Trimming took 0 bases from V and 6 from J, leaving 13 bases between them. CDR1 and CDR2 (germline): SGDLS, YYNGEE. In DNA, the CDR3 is TGTGCCAGCAGCGTAGCCCAGATCAGTGGCGAGCAGTACTTC. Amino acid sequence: CASSVAQISGEQYF.

The CDR3 bases are TGTGCCAGCAGTTTCTCCGCTTCAGATACGCAGTATTTT. Translated, it gives CASSFSASDTQYF. The rearrangement joins TRBV12-3 or TRBV12-4 to TRBJ2-3; no firm D call. The CDR3 extends over 13 amino acids. Trimming shortened V by 3 bases and J by 4 bases, and 8 bases separated the two germline ends.

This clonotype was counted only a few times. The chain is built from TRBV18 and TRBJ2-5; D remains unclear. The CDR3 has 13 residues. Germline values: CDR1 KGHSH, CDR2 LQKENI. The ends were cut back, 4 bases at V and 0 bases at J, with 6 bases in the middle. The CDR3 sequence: CASSLQYQETQYF. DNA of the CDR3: TGTGCCAGCTCACTCCAGTACCAAGAGACCCAGTACTTC.

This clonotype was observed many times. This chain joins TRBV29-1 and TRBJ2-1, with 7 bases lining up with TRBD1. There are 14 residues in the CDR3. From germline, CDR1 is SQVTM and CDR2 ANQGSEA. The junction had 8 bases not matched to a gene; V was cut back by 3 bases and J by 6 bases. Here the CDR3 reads CSVEAPRQGNEQFF. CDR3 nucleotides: TGCAGCGTTGAGGCCCCGCGACAGGGCAATGAGCAGTTCTTC.

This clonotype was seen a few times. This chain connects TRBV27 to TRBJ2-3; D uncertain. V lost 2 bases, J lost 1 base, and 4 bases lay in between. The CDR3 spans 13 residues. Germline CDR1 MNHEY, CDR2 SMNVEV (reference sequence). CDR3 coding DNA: TGTGCCAGCAGTTTAGTTCGCACAGATACGCAGTATTTT. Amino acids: CASSLVRTDTQYF.

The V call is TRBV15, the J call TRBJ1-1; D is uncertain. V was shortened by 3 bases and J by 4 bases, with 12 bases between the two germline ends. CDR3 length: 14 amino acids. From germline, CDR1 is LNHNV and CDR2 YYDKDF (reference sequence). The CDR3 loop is CATSRTSLGTEAFF. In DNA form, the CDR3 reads TGTGCCACCAGCAGGACCTCACTAGGCACTGAAGCTTTCTTT.

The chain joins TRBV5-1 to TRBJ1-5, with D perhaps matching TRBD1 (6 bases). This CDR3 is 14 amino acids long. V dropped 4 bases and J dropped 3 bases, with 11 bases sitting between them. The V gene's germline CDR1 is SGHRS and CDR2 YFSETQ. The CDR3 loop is CASSQQGANQPQHF. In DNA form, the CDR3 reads TGCGCCAGCAGCCAACAGGGTGCCAATCAGCCCCAGCATTTT.

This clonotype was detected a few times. CDR3 protein: CATNFTTGGNQPQHF. CDR3 bases: TGTGCCACCAACTTTACGACAGGGGGCAATCAGCCCCAGCATTTT. The genes are TRBV24-1 and TRBJ1-5; 8 bases agree with TRBD1. The CDR3 consists of 15 residues. The ends lost 8 bases at V and 2 bases at J; junction bases unmatched: 7. In germline, CDR1 is KGHDR, CDR2 SFDVKD.

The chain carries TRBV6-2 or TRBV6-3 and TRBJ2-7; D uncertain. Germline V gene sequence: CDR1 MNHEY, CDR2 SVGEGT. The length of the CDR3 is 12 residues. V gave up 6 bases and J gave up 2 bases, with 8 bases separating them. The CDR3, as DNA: TGTGCCAGCAGCCGGGCCACCTACGAGCAGTACTTC. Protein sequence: CASSRATYEQYF.

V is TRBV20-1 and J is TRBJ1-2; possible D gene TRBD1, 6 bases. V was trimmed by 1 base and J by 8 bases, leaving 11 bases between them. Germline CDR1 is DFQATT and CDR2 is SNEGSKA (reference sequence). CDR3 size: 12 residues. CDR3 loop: CSARVQGRGYTF. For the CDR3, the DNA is TGCAGTGCTAGAGTGCAGGGGCGCGGCTACACCTTC.

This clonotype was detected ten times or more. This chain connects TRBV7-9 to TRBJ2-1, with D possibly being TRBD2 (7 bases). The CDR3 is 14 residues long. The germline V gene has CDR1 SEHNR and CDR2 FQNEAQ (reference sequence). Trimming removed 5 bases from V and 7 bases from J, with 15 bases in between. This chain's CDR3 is CASSARGGENEQFF. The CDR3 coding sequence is TGTGCCAGCAGCGCCCGCGGGGGCGAAAATGAGCAGTTCTTC.

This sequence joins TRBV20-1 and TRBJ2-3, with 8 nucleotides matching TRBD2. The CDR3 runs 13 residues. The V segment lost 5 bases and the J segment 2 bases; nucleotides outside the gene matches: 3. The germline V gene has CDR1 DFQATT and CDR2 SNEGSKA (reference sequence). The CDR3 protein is CSAQRGTTDTQYF. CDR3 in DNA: TGCAGTGCTCAGCGGGGGACCACAGATACGCAGTATTTT.

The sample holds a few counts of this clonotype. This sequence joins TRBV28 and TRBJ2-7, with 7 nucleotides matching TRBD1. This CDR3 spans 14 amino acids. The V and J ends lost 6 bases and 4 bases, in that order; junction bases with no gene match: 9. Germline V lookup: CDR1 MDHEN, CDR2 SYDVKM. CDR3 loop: CASSGRDSLYEQYF. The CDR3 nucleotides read TGTGCCAGCAGCGGCCGGGACAGCCTGTACGAGCAGTACTTC.

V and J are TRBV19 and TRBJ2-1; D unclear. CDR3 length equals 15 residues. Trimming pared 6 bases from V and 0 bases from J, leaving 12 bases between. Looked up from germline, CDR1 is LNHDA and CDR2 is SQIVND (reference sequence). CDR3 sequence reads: CASSRRLSSYNEQFF. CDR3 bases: TGTGCCAGTAGCCGGCGTTTGAGCTCCTACAATGAGCAGTTCTTC.

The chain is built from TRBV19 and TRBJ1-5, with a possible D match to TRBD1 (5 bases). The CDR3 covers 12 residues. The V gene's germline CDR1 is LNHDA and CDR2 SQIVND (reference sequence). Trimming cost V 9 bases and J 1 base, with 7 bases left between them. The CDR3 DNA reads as TGTGCCAGCCGGGGGAGCAATCAGCCCCAGCATTTT. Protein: CASRGSNQPQHF. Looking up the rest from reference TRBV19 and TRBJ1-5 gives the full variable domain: DGGITQSPKYLFRKEGQNVTLSCEQNLNHDAMYWYRQDPGQGLRLIYYSQIVNDFQKGDIAEGYSVSREKKESFPLTVTSAQKNPTAFYLCASRGSNQPQHFGDGTRLSIL.

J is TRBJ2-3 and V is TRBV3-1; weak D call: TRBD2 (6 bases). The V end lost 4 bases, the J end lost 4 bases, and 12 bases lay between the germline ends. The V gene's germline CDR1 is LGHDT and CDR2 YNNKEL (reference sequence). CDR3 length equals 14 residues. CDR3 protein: CASSPRPSADTQYF. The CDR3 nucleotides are TGTGCCAGCAGCCCCCGGCCTAGCGCAGATACGCAGTATTTT.

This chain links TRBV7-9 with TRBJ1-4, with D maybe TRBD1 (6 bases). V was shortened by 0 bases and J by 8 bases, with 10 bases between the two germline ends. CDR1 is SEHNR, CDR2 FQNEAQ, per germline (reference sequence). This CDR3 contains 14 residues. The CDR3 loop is CASSLASGAEKLFF. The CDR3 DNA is TGTGCCAGCAGCTTAGCCTCAGGGGCCGAAAAACTGTTTTTT.

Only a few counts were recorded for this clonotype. In DNA form, the CDR3 reads TGTGCCAGCAGCTTACGGAGCGGGAGATGGGACAATGAGCAGTTCTTC. Encoded protein: CASSLRSGRWDNEQFF. The rearrangement joins TRBV7-8 to TRBJ2-1, with 8 bases matching TRBD2. V shed 2 bases and J 5 bases; nucleotides not matched to a gene: 8. This CDR3 has 16 amino acids. Germline V CDR1 and CDR2: SGHVS, FQNEAQ.

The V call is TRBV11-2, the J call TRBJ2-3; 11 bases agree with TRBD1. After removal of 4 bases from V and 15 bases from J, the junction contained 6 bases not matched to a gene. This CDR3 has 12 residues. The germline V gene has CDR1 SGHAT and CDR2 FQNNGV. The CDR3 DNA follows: TGTGCCAGCAGCTCAGGGACAGGGGGGCGATATTTT. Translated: CASSSGTGGRYF.

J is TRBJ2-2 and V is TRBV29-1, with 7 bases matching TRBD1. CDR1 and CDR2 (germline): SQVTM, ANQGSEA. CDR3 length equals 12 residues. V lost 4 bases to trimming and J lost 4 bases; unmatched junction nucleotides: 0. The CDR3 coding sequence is TGCAGCGTTGGACAGGGCACCGGGGAGCTGTTTTTT. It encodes CSVGQGTGELFF.

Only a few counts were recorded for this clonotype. The DNA of the CDR3 is TGCAGCGTAAGCACCGGGAGTGTCGGTGAGCAGTACTTC. Translation: CSVSTGSVGEQYF. J is TRBJ2-7 and V is TRBV29-1, with TRBD2 as a possible D gene (6 bases). Germline V gene sequence: CDR1 SQVTM, CDR2 ANQGSEA. V was shortened by 6 bases and J by 7 bases, with 19 bases between the two germline ends. CDR3 length: 13 residues.

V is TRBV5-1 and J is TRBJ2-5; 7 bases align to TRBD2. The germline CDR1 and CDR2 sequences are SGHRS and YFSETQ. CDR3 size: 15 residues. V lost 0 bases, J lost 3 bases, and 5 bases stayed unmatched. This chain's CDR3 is CASSLVSLAEETQYF. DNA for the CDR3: TGCGCCAGCAGCTTGGTGTCCCTAGCGGAAGAGACCCAGTACTTC.

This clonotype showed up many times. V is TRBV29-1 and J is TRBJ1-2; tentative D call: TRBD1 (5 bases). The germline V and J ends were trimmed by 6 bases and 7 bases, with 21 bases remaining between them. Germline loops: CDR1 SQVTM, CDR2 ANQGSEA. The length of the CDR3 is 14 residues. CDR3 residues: CSVRTPPGTGGYTF. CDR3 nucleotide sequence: TGCAGCGTGCGTACCCCCCCAGGGACTGGTGGCTACACCTTC.

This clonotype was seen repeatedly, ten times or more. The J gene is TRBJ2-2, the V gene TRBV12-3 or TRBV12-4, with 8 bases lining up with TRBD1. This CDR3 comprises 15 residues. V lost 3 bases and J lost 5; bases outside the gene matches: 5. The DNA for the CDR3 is TGTGCCAGCAGTTTGAAACAGGGGGAAACCGGGGAGCTGTTTTTT. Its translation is CASSLKQGETGELFF.

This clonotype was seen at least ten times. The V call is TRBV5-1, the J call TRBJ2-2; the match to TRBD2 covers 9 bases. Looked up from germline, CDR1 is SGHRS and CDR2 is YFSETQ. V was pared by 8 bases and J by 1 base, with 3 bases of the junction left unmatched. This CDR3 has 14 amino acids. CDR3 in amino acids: CASRLAENTGELFF. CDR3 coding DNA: TGCGCCAGTAGACTAGCGGAGAACACCGGGGAGCTGTTTTTT.

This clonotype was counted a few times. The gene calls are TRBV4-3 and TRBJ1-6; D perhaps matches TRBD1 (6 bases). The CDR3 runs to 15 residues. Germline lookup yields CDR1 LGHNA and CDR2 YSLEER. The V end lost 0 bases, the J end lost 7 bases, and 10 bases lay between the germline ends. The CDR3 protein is CASSQEDRRNSPLHF. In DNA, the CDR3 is TGCGCCAGCAGCCAAGAAGACAGGCGGAATTCACCCCTCCACTTT.

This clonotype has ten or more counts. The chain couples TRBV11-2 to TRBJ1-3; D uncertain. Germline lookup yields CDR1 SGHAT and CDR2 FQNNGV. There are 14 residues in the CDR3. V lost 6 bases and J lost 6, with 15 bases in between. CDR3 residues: CASSRGQKENTIYF. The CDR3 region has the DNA TGTGCCAGCAGTCGGGGTCAGAAAGAAAACACCATATATTTT.

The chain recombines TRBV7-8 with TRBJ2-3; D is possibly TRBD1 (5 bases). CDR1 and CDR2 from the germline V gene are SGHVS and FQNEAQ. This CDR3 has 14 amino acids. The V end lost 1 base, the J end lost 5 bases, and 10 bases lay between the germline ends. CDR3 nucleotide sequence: TGTGCCAGCAGCTTAGTGTATCAGGGAGATACGCAGTATTTT. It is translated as CASSLVYQGDTQYF.

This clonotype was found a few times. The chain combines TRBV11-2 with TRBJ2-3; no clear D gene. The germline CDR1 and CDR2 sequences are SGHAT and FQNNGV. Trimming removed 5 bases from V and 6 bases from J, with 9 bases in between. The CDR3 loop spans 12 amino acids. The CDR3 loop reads CASSRNGDTQYF. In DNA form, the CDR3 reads TGTGCCAGCAGCCGCAACGGGGATACGCAGTATTTT.

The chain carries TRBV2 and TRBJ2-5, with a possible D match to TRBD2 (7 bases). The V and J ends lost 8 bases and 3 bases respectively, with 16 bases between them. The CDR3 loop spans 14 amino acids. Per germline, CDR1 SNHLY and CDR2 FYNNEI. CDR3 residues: CASERDKYEETQYF. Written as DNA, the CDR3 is TGTGCCAGCGAGCGGGACAAGTACGAAGAGACCCAGTACTTC.